Listed below are T cell receptor beta chains from one sample, sequenced in a study of T-cell memory formation after mild COVID-19. From the 5' RACE reads, TCRdb called clonotypes with MiXCR, one entry per CDR3 protein. In the table there are fewer than 650,000 distinct CDR3 sequences, less than 25% of which are singletons. The specimen sequenced was PBMCs or a T cell subset sorted from them (not recorded which). All receptors come from an adult woman who had mild COVID-19 (a few samples of this study predate the infection). Cell type and time point are not known. Both conserved end residues are part of each CDR3. The D gene is left open where the match is weak. Clone size appears in some rows only: once, few, many, or a class for an expanded clone.

clone size: many; J gene: TRBJ2-5; V gene: TRBV5-1; D gene: -; CDR3 protein: CASSSRQIGAEETQYF; CDR3 DNA: TGCGCCAGCAGCTCGAGACAGATAGGGGCCGAAGAGACCCAGTACTTC
clone size: -; J gene: TRBJ2-4; V gene: TRBV4-1; D gene: TRBD2; CDR3 protein: CASSPAGVNIQYF; CDR3 DNA: TGCGCCAGCAGCCCGGCGGGGGTCAACATTCAGTACTTC
clone size: few; J gene: TRBJ2-7; V gene: TRBV25-1; D gene: -; CDR3 protein: CASSENSPYEQYF; CDR3 DNA: TGTGCCAGCAGTGAGAACAGCCCCTACGAGCAGTACTTC
clone size: -; J gene: TRBJ2-7; V gene: TRBV6-5; D gene: TRBD1; CDR3 protein: CASSYTDRGPYEQYF; CDR3 DNA: TGTGCCAGCAGTTACACGGACAGGGGGCCCTACGAGCAGTACTTC
clone size: -; J gene: TRBJ2-1; V gene: TRBV20-1; D gene: TRBD2; CDR3 protein: CSARTGTSGYNEQFF; CDR3 DNA: TGCAGTGCTAGAACCGGGACTAGCGGCTACAATGAGCAGTTCTTC
clone size: many; J gene: TRBJ2-7; V gene: TRBV12-3/TRBV12-4; D gene: -; CDR3 protein: CASREASSSFEQYF; CDR3 DNA: TGTGCCAGCAGGGAAGCGAGCAGCTCCTTCGAGCAGTACTTC
clone size: many; J gene: TRBJ2-5; V gene: TRBV20-1; D gene: -; CDR3 protein: CSARDPGWETQYF; CDR3 DNA: TGCAGTGCTAGAGACCCAGGTTGGGAGACCCAGTACTTC
clone size: few; J gene: TRBJ2-3; V gene: TRBV24-1; D gene: TRBD2; CDR3 protein: CATSDGLAGGLTDTQYF; CDR3 DNA: TGTGCCACCAGTGATGGGCTAGCGGGAGGACTGACAGATACGCAGTATTTT
clone size: -; J gene: TRBJ2-5; V gene: TRBV7-2; D gene: TRBD2; CDR3 protein: CASSSSGGGVETQYF; CDR3 DNA: TGTGCCAGCAGTTCGTCTGGCGGGGGGGTAGAGACCCAGTACTTC
clone size: few; J gene: TRBJ1-6; V gene: TRBV27; D gene: -; CDR3 protein: CASRVLINSPLHF; CDR3 DNA: TGTGCCAGCAGAGTACTGATTAATTCACCCCTCCACTTT
clone size: -; J gene: TRBJ2-3; V gene: TRBV20-1; D gene: TRBD2; CDR3 protein: CSATHRGGRDTQYF; CDR3 DNA: TGCAGTGCTACGCACCGGGGGGGCCGGGATACGCAGTATTTT
clone size: few; J gene: TRBJ2-1; V gene: TRBV5-6; D gene: -; CDR3 protein: CASSEGGWNEQFF; CDR3 DNA: TGTGCCAGCAGCGAAGGCGGCTGGAATGAGCAGTTCTTC
clone size: few; J gene: TRBJ2-5; V gene: TRBV5-6; D gene: -; CDR3 protein: CASSGRFVDLADETQYF; CDR3 DNA: TGTGCCAGCAGCGGGAGGTTCGTAGATTTAGCAGACGAGACCCAGTACTTC
clone size: -; J gene: TRBJ1-1; V gene: TRBV12-3/TRBV12-4; D gene: TRBD1; CDR3 protein: CASKGARSTEAFF; CDR3 DNA: TGTGCCAGTAAGGGGGCGAGGAGCACTGAAGCTTTCTTT
clone size: few; J gene: TRBJ2-7; V gene: TRBV27; D gene: -; CDR3 protein: CASGHFNEQYF; CDR3 DNA: TGTGCCAGCGGCCACTTTAACGAGCAGTACTTC
clone size: few; J gene: TRBJ2-2; V gene: TRBV15; D gene: -; CDR3 protein: CATSRDPPGQAGELFF; CDR3 DNA: TGTGCCACCAGCAGAGATCCCCCAGGGCAGGCCGGGGAGCTGTTTTTT
clone size: few; J gene: TRBJ1-1; V gene: TRBV5-6; D gene: -; CDR3 protein: CASSIIQGIAEAFF; CDR3 DNA: TGTGCCAGCAGCATAATACAGGGTATCGCTGAAGCTTTCTTT
clone size: few; J gene: TRBJ1-1; V gene: TRBV6-5; D gene: -; CDR3 protein: CASRHNTEAFF; CDR3 DNA: TGTGCCAGCAGACATAACACTGAAGCTTTCTTT
clone size: -; J gene: TRBJ2-3; V gene: TRBV7-8; D gene: -; CDR3 protein: CASSHGDTTDTQYF; CDR3 DNA: TGTGCCAGCAGCCACGGGGACACCACAGATACGCAGTATTTT
clone size: few; J gene: TRBJ1-6; V gene: TRBV20-1; D gene: -; CDR3 protein: CSARDKGGNSPLHF; CDR3 DNA: TGCAGTGCTAGAGATAAGGGAGGGAATTCACCCCTCCACTTT
clone size: -; J gene: TRBJ2-6; V gene: TRBV6-5; D gene: -; CDR3 protein: CASSAPEGNSGANVLTF; CDR3 DNA: TGTGCCAGCAGTGCCCCTGAGGGCAATTCTGGGGCCAACGTCCTGACTTTC
clone size: -; J gene: TRBJ2-6; V gene: TRBV20-1; D gene: TRBD1; CDR3 protein: CSASDRGPGANVLTF; CDR3 DNA: TGCAGTGCTAGTGACAGGGGGCCAGGGGCCAACGTCCTGACTTTC
clone size: few; J gene: TRBJ2-3; V gene: TRBV7-9; D gene: -; CDR3 protein: CASSLSSARDTQYF; CDR3 DNA: TGTGCCAGCAGCCTAAGCAGTGCGCGGGATACGCAGTATTTT
clone size: few; J gene: TRBJ2-3; V gene: TRBV12-3/TRBV12-4; D gene: -; CDR3 protein: CASSLIASRDTQYF; CDR3 DNA: TGTGCCAGCAGTTTAATAGCGTCTCGGGATACGCAGTATTTT
clone size: -; J gene: TRBJ2-1; V gene: TRBV29-1; D gene: -; CDR3 protein: CSVHTRGSYNEQFF; CDR3 DNA: TGCAGCGTTCACACTAGAGGATCCTACAATGAGCAGTTCTTC
clone size: many; J gene: TRBJ2-7; V gene: TRBV4-3; D gene: TRBD2; CDR3 protein: CASSHRLAGGPYEQYF; CDR3 DNA: TGCGCCAGCAGCCACCGACTAGCGGGAGGGCCGTACGAGCAGTACTTC
clone size: -; J gene: TRBJ2-1; V gene: TRBV7-9; D gene: -; CDR3 protein: CASSFSQREQFF; CDR3 DNA: TGTGCCAGCAGCTTTTCCCAGCGAGAGCAGTTCTTC
clone size: -; J gene: TRBJ2-5; V gene: TRBV4-2; D gene: -; CDR3 protein: CASTPSPLAGETQYF; CDR3 DNA: TGTGCCAGCACCCCGAGCCCTCTAGCAGGGGAGACCCAGTACTTC
clone size: -; J gene: TRBJ1-4; V gene: TRBV10-3; D gene: -; CDR3 protein: CAISEGFGEKLFF; CDR3 DNA: TGTGCCATCAGTGAAGGGTTCGGGGAAAAACTGTTTTTT
clone size: -; J gene: TRBJ1-2; V gene: TRBV11-2; D gene: -; CDR3 protein: CASSDAGAVKNYGYTF; CDR3 DNA: TGTGCCAGCAGCGACGCGGGGGCAGTTAAGAACTATGGCTACACCTTC
clone size: -; J gene: TRBJ1-3; V gene: TRBV7-9; D gene: TRBD1; CDR3 protein: CASRPGQGAGNTIYF; CDR3 DNA: TGTGCCAGCAGACCGGGACAGGGAGCTGGAAACACCATATATTTT
clone size: once; J gene: TRBJ2-3; V gene: TRBV20-1; D gene: -; CDR3 protein: CSARPIVANTDTQYF; CDR3 DNA: TGCAGTGCTAGGCCTATAGTTGCCAACACAGATACGCAGTATTTT
clone size: -; J gene: TRBJ1-2; V gene: TRBV11-2; D gene: TRBD1; CDR3 protein: CASSPRRQGDYGYTF; CDR3 DNA: TGTGCCAGCAGCCCGCGCCGACAGGGGGACTATGGCTACACCTTC
clone size: -; J gene: TRBJ1-5; V gene: TRBV20-1; D gene: -; CDR3 protein: CSAARDGNQPQHF; CDR3 DNA: TGCAGTGCGGCTAGGGACGGGAATCAGCCCCAGCATTTT
clone size: -; J gene: TRBJ2-5; V gene: TRBV15; D gene: -; CDR3 protein: CATSRTTGETQYF; CDR3 DNA: TGTGCCACCAGCAGAACTACGGGCGAGACCCAGTACTTC
clone size: few; J gene: TRBJ2-3; V gene: TRBV12-3/TRBV12-4; D gene: TRBD2; CDR3 protein: CASSPVGIAGRDTQYF; CDR3 DNA: TGTGCCAGCAGTCCCGTGGGTATAGCGGGGAGGGATACGCAGTATTTT
clone size: -; J gene: TRBJ2-1; V gene: TRBV10-3; D gene: -; CDR3 protein: CAISGIAGGGRGNEQFF; CDR3 DNA: TGTGCCATCAGTGGGATAGCAGGGGGCGGGAGGGGCAATGAGCAGTTCTTC
clone size: -; J gene: TRBJ2-1; V gene: TRBV24-1; D gene: TRBD2; CDR3 protein: CATSGGGLAGASYNEQFF; CDR3 DNA: TGTGCCACCAGTGGCGGGGGACTAGCGGGTGCTTCCTACAATGAGCAGTTCTTC
clone size: few; J gene: TRBJ2-7; V gene: TRBV20-1; D gene: -; CDR3 protein: CSALPPNTYEQYF; CDR3 DNA: TGCAGTGCGTTGCCCCCGAATACCTACGAGCAGTACTTC
clone size: many; J gene: TRBJ2-3; V gene: TRBV5-1; D gene: TRBD1; CDR3 protein: CASSLTTGTQYF; CDR3 DNA: TGCGCCAGCAGCCTCACGACAGGGACGCAGTATTTT
clone size: few; J gene: TRBJ2-7; V gene: TRBV7-8; D gene: TRBD2; CDR3 protein: CASSGREGYEQYF; CDR3 DNA: TGTGCCAGCAGTGGGCGGGAGGGCTACGAGCAGTACTTC
clone size: few; J gene: TRBJ2-1; V gene: TRBV27; D gene: -; CDR3 protein: CASSFRVGEQFF; CDR3 DNA: TGTGCCAGCAGTTTTAGGGTAGGTGAGCAGTTCTTC
clone size: few; J gene: TRBJ2-3; V gene: TRBV20-1; D gene: -; CDR3 protein: CSASPPGHYTQYF; CDR3 DNA: TGCAGTGCTAGCCCCCCTGGTCACTATACGCAGTATTTT
clone size: -; J gene: TRBJ1-6; V gene: TRBV5-5; D gene: TRBD1; CDR3 protein: CASSSGRQGVRSPLHF; CDR3 DNA: TGTGCCAGCAGCTCAGGACGACAGGGGGTACGTTCACCCCTCCACTTT
clone size: once; J gene: TRBJ1-5; V gene: TRBV7-8; D gene: TRBD1; CDR3 protein: CASSITFAGGSSNQPQHF; CDR3 DNA: TGTGCCAGCAGCATAACTTTCGCAGGGGGCTCGAGCAATCAGCCCCAGCATTTT
clone size: many; J gene: TRBJ2-5; V gene: TRBV7-2; D gene: -; CDR3 protein: CASSPVSGETQYF; CDR3 DNA: TGTGCCAGCAGCCCGGTCTCCGGGGAGACCCAGTACTTC
clone size: once; J gene: TRBJ1-1; V gene: TRBV15; D gene: TRBD1; CDR3 protein: CATSTTGGGPNTEAFF; CDR3 DNA: TGTGCCACCAGCACCACAGGGGGCGGACCGAACACTGAAGCTTTCTTT
clone size: few; J gene: TRBJ2-1; V gene: TRBV7-2; D gene: TRBD1; CDR3 protein: CASSSTRDRGDNEQFF; CDR3 DNA: TGTGCCAGCAGCTCTACCCGGGACAGGGGGGACAATGAGCAGTTCTTC
clone size: few; J gene: TRBJ2-1; V gene: TRBV3-1; D gene: -; CDR3 protein: CASSQVGDSYNEQFF; CDR3 DNA: TGTGCCAGCAGCCAAGTTGGCGATTCCTACAATGAGCAGTTCTTC
clone size: few; J gene: TRBJ2-7; V gene: TRBV9; D gene: -; CDR3 protein: CASSVDVGGRAHEQYF; CDR3 DNA: TGTGCCAGCAGCGTAGACGTAGGGGGGAGGGCCCACGAGCAGTACTTC
clone size: -; J gene: TRBJ1-2; V gene: TRBV5-1; D gene: -; CDR3 protein: CASSLEGPWMGGYTF; CDR3 DNA: TGCGCCAGCAGCTTGGAGGGACCTTGGATGGGAGGCTACACCTTC
clone size: -; J gene: TRBJ2-3; V gene: TRBV29-1; D gene: -; CDR3 protein: CSVEDARLMATDTQYF; CDR3 DNA: TGCAGCGTTGAAGATGCCAGGCTGATGGCCACAGATACGCAGTATTTT
clone size: few; J gene: TRBJ2-7; V gene: TRBV9; D gene: TRBD1; CDR3 protein: CASSVTGIGYEQYF; CDR3 DNA: TGTGCCAGCAGCGTGACAGGGATTGGGTACGAGCAGTACTTC
clone size: few; J gene: TRBJ1-1; V gene: TRBV7-2; D gene: -; CDR3 protein: CASTPHVLMNTEAFF; CDR3 DNA: TGTGCCAGCACGCCCCACGTGCTGATGAACACTGAAGCTTTCTTT
clone size: -; J gene: TRBJ2-7; V gene: TRBV4-2; D gene: TRBD2; CDR3 protein: CASSQEIGGSYEQYF; CDR3 DNA: TGTGCCAGCAGCCAAGAAATCGGGGGGTCCTACGAGCAGTACTTC